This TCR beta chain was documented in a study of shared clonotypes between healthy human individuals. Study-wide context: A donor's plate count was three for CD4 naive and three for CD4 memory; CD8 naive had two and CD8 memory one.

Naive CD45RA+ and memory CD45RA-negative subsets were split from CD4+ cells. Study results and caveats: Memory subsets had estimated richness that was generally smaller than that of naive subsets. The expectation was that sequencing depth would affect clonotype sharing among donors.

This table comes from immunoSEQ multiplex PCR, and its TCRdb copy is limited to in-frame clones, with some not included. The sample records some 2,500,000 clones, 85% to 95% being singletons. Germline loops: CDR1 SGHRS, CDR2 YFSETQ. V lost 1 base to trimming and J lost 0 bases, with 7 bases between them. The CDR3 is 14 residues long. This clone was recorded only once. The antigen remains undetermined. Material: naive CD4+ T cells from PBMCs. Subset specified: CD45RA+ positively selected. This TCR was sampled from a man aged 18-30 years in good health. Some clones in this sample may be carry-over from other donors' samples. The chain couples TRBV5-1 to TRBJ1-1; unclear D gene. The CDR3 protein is CASSLLAMNTEAFF. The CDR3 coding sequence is TGCGCCAGCAGCTTGTTGGCCATGAACACTGAAGCTTTCTTT. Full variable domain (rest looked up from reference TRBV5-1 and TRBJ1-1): KAGVTQTPRYLIKTRGQQVTLSCSPISGHRSVSWYQQTPGQGLQFLFEYFSETQRNKGNFPGRFSGRQFSNSRSEMNVSTLELGDSALYLCASSLLAMNTEAFFGQGTRLTVV.